This T cell receptor beta chain was sequenced during a study of cytomegalovirus exposure and HLA in healthy donors. Study-wide findings and caveats: CMV serostatus was the only recorded immune exposure for donors. V- and J-gene trimming of TCR beta was linked (in a later analysis) to a missense DCLRE1C variant.

Worth noting for this clone: Its target is unknown.

The PCR employed 60 Vbeta primers together with 13 Jbeta primers. As processed by the authors: Roughly 11 million shared chains were among the roughly 80 million unique TCR beta chains that a later analysis counted. Assay: immunoSEQ multiplex PCR; the TCRdb copy retains only in-frame clones and omits some. The V and J calls and clone size were taken over from that table, and D and trimming were inferred from the DNA. The sample holds 74,000 or so clones; over 70% are singletons and the top ten take approximately 7.2%. The specimen sequenced was PBMCs. This TCR was sampled from a woman aged 40 to 49 in good health and CMV-seronegative.

CDR3 amino acids: CASSFNRGYEQYF. The DNA for the CDR3 is TGTGCCAGCAGTTTCAATAGGGGGTACGAGCAGTACTTC. The chain has TRBV6-6 and TRBJ2-7; D is perhaps TRBD1 (6 bases). Germline CDR1 reads MNHNY; CDR2 reads SVGAGI (reference sequence). V lost 4 bases and J 4 bases, leaving 11 bases between the germline ends. The CDR3 has 13 amino acids.